Below, 27 T cell receptor beta chains from the same sample are listed, as sequenced in a study of control samples from healthy donors and cancer patients. Sequencing was performed with immunoSEQ multiplex PCR; in TCRdb, only in-frame clones are kept and a portion is missing. The sample carries 140,000 or so clones, 75% to 95% recorded once. Specimen: blood. These receptor sequences come from a man aged 25-40 years in good health.

In regard to this clone: This may come from a read error, since a much larger clone is one base off. The rearrangement joins TRBV5-1 to TRBJ2-3; no clear D. The germline V and J ends were trimmed by 0 bases and 2 bases, with 4 bases remaining between them. CDR1 SGHRS and CDR2 YFSETQ come from the germline V gene. This CDR3 comprises 13 residues. Written as DNA, the CDR3 is TGCGCCAGCAGCTTGGACAACACAGATACGCAGTATTTT. This encodes CASSLDNTDTQYF.

In this sample, this clone turned up many times. This chain links TRBV29-1 with TRBJ1-1, with 8 bases lining up with TRBD1. J gave up 4 bases and V 5 bases, and 3 bases lay outside the gene matches. Germline values: CDR1 SQVTM, CDR2 ANQGSEA. The CDR3 extends over 12 amino acids. CDR3 loop: CSVTGGITEAFF. CDR3 bases: TGCAGCGTTACAGGGGGGATCACTGAAGCTTTCTTT.

CDR3 nucleotide sequence: TGCGCCAGCAGCTTATCCCCAGGTTTAATGGGGTCCGGGGAGCTGTTTTTT. Its translation is CASSLSPGLMGSGELFF. This chain connects TRBV5-1 to TRBJ2-2; D uncertain. V was clipped by 2 bases and J by 6 bases, with 20 bases between them. The CDR3 totals 17 residues. Germline CDR1 SGHRS, CDR2 YFSETQ.

V and J are TRBV5-1 and TRBJ1-4, with a weak D call TRBD1 (5 bases). The CDR3 covers 15 residues. V shed 0 bases and J shed 8 bases, with 14 bases lying between them. Germline lookup yields CDR1 SGHRS and CDR2 YFSETQ. The CDR3 spells CASSLEGRPEEKLFF. The DNA of the CDR3 is TGCGCCAGCAGCTTGGAGGGACGGCCGGAAGAAAAACTGTTTTTT.

J is TRBJ1-6 and V is TRBV6-4; 9 bases are a match to TRBD1. CDR3 length: 13 amino acids. V was pared by 6 bases and J by 12 bases, with 6 bases of the junction left unmatched. Germline-derived CDR1 and CDR2 are MRHNA and SNTAGT. CDR3 bases: TGTGCCAGCAGGGAATACAGGGGGCAACCCCTCCACTTT. Translation gives CASREYRGQPLHF.

The CDR3 here is CASSQTRVSYNEQFF. The CDR3 DNA sequence: TGTGCCAGCAGCCAAACGCGCGTCTCCTACAATGAGCAGTTCTTC. The rearrangement links TRBV14 to TRBJ2-1; D remains ambiguous. In germline, CDR1 is SGHDN, CDR2 FVKESK. CDR3 size: 15 residues. V lost 2 bases to trimming and J lost 0 bases, with 8 bases between them.

The chain couples TRBV19 to TRBJ1-1, with TRBD1 identical over 7 bases. This CDR3 is built from 16 residues. V dropped 3 bases and J dropped 0; count of bases not matched to a gene: 7. Per the germline V gene, CDR1 is LNHDA and CDR2 is SQIVND (reference sequence). The CDR3 sequence: CASSIMTGLMNTEAFF. CDR3 DNA sequence: TGTGCCAGTAGTATTATGACAGGGCTTATGAACACTGAAGCTTTCTTT.

This sequence joins TRBV28 and TRBJ1-1; no clear D gene. The CDR3 sequence is 14 residues long. Germline CDR1 is MDHEN and CDR2 is SYDVKM. V lost 7 bases to trimming and J lost 1 base, with 13 bases between them. This CDR3 is CASTWLGPNTEAFF. The CDR3 DNA reads as TGTGCCAGCACCTGGCTAGGACCGAACACTGAAGCTTTCTTT.

The CDR3 coding sequence is TGTGCCAGCCACGGGACAGCGAACACCGGGGAGCTGTTTTTT. Translation gives CASHGTANTGELFF. The chain recombines TRBV4-2 with TRBJ2-2; 7 bases match TRBD1. V gave up 8 bases and J gave up 0 bases; unmatched junction bases: 3. CDR1 and CDR2 from the germline V gene are LGHNA and YNFKEQ. The CDR3 has 14 amino acids.

The chain uses TRBV28 and TRBJ1-1; no clear D gene. From germline, CDR1 is MDHEN and CDR2 SYDVKM. The V end was cut by 3 bases, the J end by 1 base, with 6 bases between. The CDR3 runs to 13 residues. The CDR3 DNA follows: TGTGCCAGCAGTTTGGCCCGGAACACTGAAGCTTTCTTT. This codes for CASSLARNTEAFF.

The V gene is TRBV9, the J gene TRBJ1-2; D is possibly TRBD1 (5 bases). Trimming cost V 2 bases and J 4 bases, with 15 bases left between them. The CDR3 consists of 15 residues. Germline-derived CDR1 and CDR2 are SGDLS and YYNGEE. DNA of the CDR3: TGTGCCAGCAGCGTGGGCATAGGACAATCCTATGGCTACACCTTC. This gives the protein CASSVGIGQSYGYTF.

V usage is TRBV7-3 and J usage is TRBJ2-1; 9 bases are a match to TRBD2. The V gene's germline CDR1 is SGHTA and CDR2 FQGTGA. There are 18 residues in the CDR3. The J segment lost 0 bases and the V segment lost 2 bases, leaving 8 bases of the junction unmatched. The CDR3 here is CASSLALAGGSSYNEQFF. The CDR3 DNA reads as TGTGCCAGCAGCTTAGCACTAGCGGGTGGTAGCTCCTACAATGAGCAGTTCTTC.

The V and J genes are TRBV9 and TRBJ2-3; D is uncertain. The CDR3 totals 13 residues. Trimming cost V 2 bases and J 1 base, with 5 bases left between them. Germline V gene sequence: CDR1 SGDLS, CDR2 YYNGEE. The CDR3 region has the DNA TGTGCCAGCAGCGTCCTGGGCACAGATACGCAGTATTTT. The encoded protein is CASSVLGTDTQYF.

The chain has TRBV6-4 and TRBJ2-3; possible D gene TRBD1, 5 bases. Germline loops: CDR1 MRHNA, CDR2 SNTAGT. CDR3 size: 14 residues. The ends were cut back, 6 bases at V and 2 bases at J, with 12 bases in the middle. The CDR3 is CASSVKGYTDTQYF. The CDR3 nucleotides read TGTGCCAGCAGCGTTAAGGGGTACACAGATACGCAGTATTTT.

This clone appeared a single time. This sequence joins TRBV5-1 and TRBJ2-7, with no clear D. V was trimmed by 0 bases and J by 3 bases, leaving 4 bases between them. The germline gives CDR1 SGHRS, CDR2 YFSETQ. This CDR3 spans 12 amino acids. CDR3 protein: CASSLGDYEQYF. The CDR3 nucleotides read TGCGCCAGCAGCTTGGGCGACTACGAGCAGTACTTC.

This chain joins TRBV5-1 and TRBJ2-1; 8 bases match TRBD1. CDR1 is SGHRS and CDR2 is YFSETQ in the germline V gene. CDR3 length equals 16 residues. V dropped 0 bases and J dropped 7; count of bases not matched to a gene: 9. The CDR3, as DNA: TGCGCCAGCAGCTTGGCAGGACAGGGTACTAATAATGAGCAGTTCTTC. Translated: CASSLAGQGTNNEQFF.

The count of this clone is one. This rearrangement joins TRBV12-5 to TRBJ1-1; D might be TRBD1 (5 bases). Germline lookup yields CDR1 LGHNT and CDR2 FRNRAP. This CDR3 is 11 amino acids long. V was pared by 5 bases and J by 8 bases, with 9 bases between. CDR3: CASGHGAEAFF. The CDR3 DNA is TGTGCTAGTGGTCATGGGGCAGAAGCTTTCTTT.

This chain links TRBV2 with TRBJ1-3, with a weak D call TRBD1 (5 bases). Per germline, CDR1 SNHLY and CDR2 FYNNEI. Trimming stripped 4 bases from V and 0 bases from J, with 7 bases between. This CDR3 has 14 residues. The CDR3 DNA reads TGTGCCAGCAGTGGAGGGGTCTCTGGAAACACCATATATTTT. Translation: CASSGGVSGNTIYF.

V is TRBV6-1 and J is TRBJ1-1; D remains unclear. Trimming took 1 base from V and 5 from J, leaving 2 bases between them. The CDR3 loop spans 11 amino acids. The germline CDR1 and CDR2 sequences are MNHNS and SASEGT. The DNA of the CDR3 is TGTGCCAGCAGTGAAGGGACTGAAGCTTTCTTT. It is translated as CASSEGTEAFF.

This chain connects TRBV7-9 to TRBJ2-7; 7 positions match TRBD1. The CDR3 totals 16 residues. The J segment lost 1 base and the V segment lost 3 bases, leaving 9 bases of the junction unmatched. Per germline, CDR1 SEHNR and CDR2 FQNEAQ (reference sequence). This CDR3 reads CASSFLPGTVSYEQYF. The DNA of the CDR3 is TGTGCCAGCAGCTTTTTGCCCGGGACAGTATCCTACGAGCAGTACTTC.

V is TRBV27 and J is TRBJ2-7, with 11 bases aligning to TRBD1. V dropped 1 base and J dropped 3; count of bases not matched to a gene: 2. The V gene's germline CDR1 is MNHEY and CDR2 SMNVEV (reference sequence). The CDR3 is 15 amino acids. The CDR3 DNA reads as TGTGCCAGCAGTTTATTGGGGACAGGGGGCTACGAGCAGTACTTC. Translated, it gives CASSLLGTGGYEQYF.

V gene TRBV7-8 combines with J gene TRBJ1-1, with 7 bases that match TRBD1. Germline CDR1 SGHVS, CDR2 FQNEAQ. The V gene end was trimmed by 1 base and the J gene end by 2 bases; junction bases not matched to a gene: 7. This CDR3 has 16 amino acids. The CDR3 sequence: CASSLVWAGGNTEAFF. CDR3 sequence (DNA): TGTGCCAGCAGCTTAGTTTGGGCAGGGGGAAACACTGAAGCTTTCTTT. The variable domain in full, with the rest retrieved from reference TRBV7-8 and TRBJ1-1, is GAGVSQSPRYKVAKRGQDVALRCDPISGHVSLFWYQQALGQGPEFLTYFQNEAQLDKSGLPSDRFFAERPEGSVSTLKIQRTQQEDSAVYLCASSLVWAGGNTEAFFGQGTRLTVV.

This chain connects TRBV7-9 to TRBJ2-2, with TRBD2 matching over 9 bases. V was clipped by 3 bases and J by 4 bases; unmatched bases: 3. Germline V gives CDR1 SEHNR, CDR2 FQNEAQ (reference sequence). CDR3 size: 15 residues. In nucleotides, the CDR3 is TGTGCCAGCAGCTTGAAGCGGGGGGTCACCGGGGAGCTGTTTTTT. Protein sequence: CASSLKRGVTGELFF.

The CDR3 nucleotides read TGTGCCAGCAGCTTAGCGGGGGACTACAATGAGCAGTTCTTC. Its protein product is CASSLAGDYNEQFF. This sequence joins TRBV11-3 and TRBJ2-1; D possibly corresponds to TRBD2 (6 bases). The germline V gene encodes CDR1 SGHNT and CDR2 YENEEA. CDR3 size: 14 residues. Between the trimmed V and J ends, which lost 1 base and 3 bases, there was a span of 7 bases.

This chain links TRBV9 with TRBJ2-7; perhaps TRBD1 as D (5 bases). The germline V and J ends were trimmed by 2 bases and 2 bases, with 14 bases remaining between them. Germline V gene lookup returns CDR1 SGDLS and CDR2 YYNGEE. The CDR3 length is 15 residues. The CDR3 is CASSVSSGLTYEQYF. CDR3 sequence (DNA): TGTGCCAGCAGCGTCAGTTCAGGGTTGACCTACGAGCAGTACTTC.

The sample holds a few counts of this clone. The rearrangement joins TRBV19 to TRBJ1-6; the D is unclear. Germline CDR1 LNHDA, CDR2 SQIVND (reference sequence). This CDR3 is 14 amino acids long. The V and J ends lost 4 bases and 9 bases respectively, with 13 bases between them. CDR3 protein: CASSTSGGRSPLHF. DNA of the CDR3: TGTGCCAGTAGTACCTCGGGAGGTCGTTCACCCCTCCACTTT.

This clone was seen once. The rearrangement links TRBV7-2 to TRBJ1-5; D ambiguous. The CDR3 is made up of 15 amino acids. Germline loops: CDR1 SGHTA, CDR2 FQGNSA. Trimming took off 1 base at V and 7 bases at J, with 14 bases between the two ends. Here the CDR3 DNA reads TGTGCCAGCAGCTTAGGATCTCGGGCTGTCCAGCCCCAGCATTTT. It codes for CASSLGSRAVQPQHF.